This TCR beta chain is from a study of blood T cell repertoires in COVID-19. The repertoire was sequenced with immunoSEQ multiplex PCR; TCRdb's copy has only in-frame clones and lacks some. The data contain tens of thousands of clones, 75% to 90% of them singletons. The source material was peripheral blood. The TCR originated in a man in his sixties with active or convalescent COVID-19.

DNA of the CDR3: TGTGCCAGTAGAAGAGGGACAGGGGGTTCTGGCTACACCTTC. This sequence encodes CASRRGTGGSGYTF. The V and J genes are TRBV19 and TRBJ1-2, with TRBD1 matching over 11 bases. Looked up from germline, CDR1 is LNHDA and CDR2 is SQIVND (reference sequence). The CDR3 covers 14 residues. The V segment lost 6 bases and the J segment 7 bases; nucleotides outside the gene matches: 7. The whole variable domain, filled in from reference TRBV19 and TRBJ1-2, reads DGGITQSPKYLFRKEGQNVTLSCEQNLNHDAMYWYRQDPGQGLRLIYYSQIVNDFQKGDIAEGYSVSREKKESFPLTVTSAQKNPTAFYLCASRRGTGGSGYTFGSGTRLTVV.